Below are 4 T cell receptor beta chains sequenced from a single sample in a study of cytotoxic CD8 clonotypes in ibrutinib-treated CLL. Sequenced by immunoSEQ multiplex PCR; TCRdb stores in-frame clones only, minus some. The sample has about 140,000 clones; 80% to 95% are singletons. This specimen consisted of PBMCs, obtained after 12 months of ibrutinib treatment. These receptors were obtained from a human donor with chronic lymphocytic leukemia.

The J gene is TRBJ1-1, the V gene TRBV9; the D gene is possibly TRBD1 (5 bases). CDR1 is SGDLS and CDR2 is YYNGEE in the germline V gene. Trimming removed 0 bases from V and 3 bases from J, with 9 bases in between. CDR3 size: 14 residues. The CDR3 DNA sequence: TGTGCCAGCAGCGTAGATACGGGGCACACTGAAGCTTTCTTT. As protein: CASSVDTGHTEAFF.

The chain joins TRBV5-8 to TRBJ2-3; D not certain. Trimming took off 0 bases at V and 7 bases at J, with 9 bases between the two ends. Looked up from germline, CDR1 is SGHTS and CDR2 is YDEGEE. The CDR3 runs 13 residues. The CDR3 loop is CASSLGSLNTQYF. For the CDR3, the DNA is TGTGCCAGCAGCTTGGGGTCATTGAATACGCAGTATTTT. The full variable domain, completed using reference TRBV5-8 and TRBJ2-3, is EAGVTQSPTHLIKTRGQQATLRCSPISGHTSVYWYQQALGLGLQFLLWYDEGEERNRGNFPPRFSGRQFPNYSSELNVNALELEDSALYLCASSLGSLNTQYFGPGTRLTVL.

The rearrangement joins TRBV11-1 to TRBJ2-2; perhaps TRBD1 as D (6 bases). The CDR3 contains 13 residues. Germline loops: CDR1 SGHAT, CDR2 FQDESV (reference sequence). Between the trimmed V and J ends, which lost 5 bases and 9 bases, there was a span of 13 bases. In DNA, the CDR3 is TGTGCCAGCAGCCCAAAGGACAGCCGGGAGCTGTTTTTT. It codes for CASSPKDSRELFF.

The chain recombines TRBV7-2 with TRBJ2-7, with D perhaps matching TRBD2 (6 bases). Per germline, CDR1 SGHTA and CDR2 FQGNSA. Trimming left V 4 bases short and J 8 bases short, with 15 bases between. CDR3 length equals 13 residues. The CDR3 DNA is TGTGCCAGCAGCTCCACTCCGGGACTGCAGCAGTACTTC. It encodes CASSSTPGLQQYF. The full variable domain, in which reference TRBV7-2 and TRBJ2-7 provide the parts outside the CDR3, is GAGVSQSPSNKVTEKGKDVELRCDPISGHTALYWYRQSLGQGLEFLIYFQGNSAPDKSGLPSDRFSAERTGGSVSTLTIQRTQQEDSAVYLCASSSTPGLQQYFGPGTRLTVT.